The clone carrying this T cell receptor beta chain came up many times. This sample is drawn from a study of CD8+CD57+ T cells in acquired aplastic anemia. Study context: The study obtained an average of around 3.4 ug of DNA from sorted CD4+ and CD8+ cells.

CD8+CD57+ cell expansion, shown by flow cytometry, had occurred in the patients selected for sequencing. Every one of the patients had aplastic anemia (severe, acquired). Blood came from patients not yet given any therapy. Genomic DNA, the template, was used for profiling of the TCR beta VDJ and CDR3. TCRdb reprocessed the reads with MiXCR, giving one entry per CDR3 protein. The table shows approximately 150,000 distinct CDR3 sequences, with less than 60% occurring only once. This sequence originates from a human donor with aplastic anemia. The specimen was sorted CD4+, CD8+, or CD8+CD57+ T cells (not recorded which) from PBMCs.

DNA for the CDR3: TGTGCCAGCAGTCGGGACACATCCTACGAGCAGTACTTC. Translated: CASSRDTSYEQYF. The rearrangement links TRBV12-3 or TRBV12-4 to TRBJ2-7; D may be TRBD1 (6 bases). The CDR3 consists of 13 residues. V shed 5 bases and J shed 1 base, with 9 bases lying between them.